Below, one T cell receptor beta chain is given with its context. The data derive from a study of T cell responses to AZD1222 COVID-19 vaccine. From germline, CDR1 is MGHRA and CDR2 YSYEKL. V was clipped by 0 bases and J by 4 bases, with 10 bases between them. There are 15 residues in the CDR3. Sequencing used immunoSEQ multiplex PCR; TCRdb keeps in-frame clones, though not all of them. The sample shows some 150,000 clones, 93% of them seen only once. The receptor was derived from an adult in good health. The sequencing here drew on peripheral blood, taken on day 0 of AZD1222 vaccination. V gene TRBV4-1 combines with J gene TRBJ1-5, with no clear D. CDR3 region: CASSQDSTDNQPQHF. In DNA, the CDR3 is TGCGCCAGCAGCCAAGACTCCACAGATAATCAGCCCCAGCATTTT.